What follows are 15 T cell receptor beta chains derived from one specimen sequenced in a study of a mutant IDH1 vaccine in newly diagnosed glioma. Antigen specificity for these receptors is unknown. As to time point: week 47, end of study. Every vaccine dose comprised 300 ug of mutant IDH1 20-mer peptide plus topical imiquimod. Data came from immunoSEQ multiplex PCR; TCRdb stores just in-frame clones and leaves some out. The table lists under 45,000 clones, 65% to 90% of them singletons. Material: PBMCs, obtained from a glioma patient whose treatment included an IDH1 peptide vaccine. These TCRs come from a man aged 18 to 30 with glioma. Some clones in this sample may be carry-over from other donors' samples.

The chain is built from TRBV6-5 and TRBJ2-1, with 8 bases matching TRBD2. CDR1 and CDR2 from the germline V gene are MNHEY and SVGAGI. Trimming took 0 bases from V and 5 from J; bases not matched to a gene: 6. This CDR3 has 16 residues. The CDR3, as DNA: TGTGCCAGCAGTTACTCGCCCAGCGGGAGTGACAATGAGCAGTTCTTC. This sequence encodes CASSYSPSGSDNEQFF.

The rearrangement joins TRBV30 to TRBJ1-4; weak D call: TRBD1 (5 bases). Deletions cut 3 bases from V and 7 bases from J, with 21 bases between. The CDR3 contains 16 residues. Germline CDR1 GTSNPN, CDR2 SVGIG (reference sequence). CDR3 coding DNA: TGTGCCTGGAGGGAACCCCTTTCAGGGCTAAGTGAAAAACTGTTTTTT. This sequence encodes CAWREPLSGLSEKLFF.

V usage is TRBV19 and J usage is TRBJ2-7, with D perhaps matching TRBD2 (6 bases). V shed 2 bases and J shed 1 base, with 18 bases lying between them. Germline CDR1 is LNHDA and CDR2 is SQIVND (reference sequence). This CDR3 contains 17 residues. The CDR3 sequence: CASSIFPLVAESYEQYF. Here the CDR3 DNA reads TGTGCCAGTAGTATATTCCCGTTGGTAGCGGAGTCCTACGAGCAGTACTTC.

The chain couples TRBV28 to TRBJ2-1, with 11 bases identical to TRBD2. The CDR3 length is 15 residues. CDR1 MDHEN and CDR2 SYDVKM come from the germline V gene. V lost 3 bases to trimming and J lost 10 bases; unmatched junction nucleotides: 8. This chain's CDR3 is CASSFLAGGSREQFF. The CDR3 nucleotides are TGTGCCAGCAGTTTTCTAGCGGGGGGTTCACGGGAGCAGTTCTTC.

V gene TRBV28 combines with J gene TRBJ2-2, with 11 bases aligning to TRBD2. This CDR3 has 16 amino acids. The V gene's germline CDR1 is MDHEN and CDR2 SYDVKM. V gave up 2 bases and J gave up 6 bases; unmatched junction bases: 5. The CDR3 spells CASSLPLAGGPGELFF. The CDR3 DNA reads TGTGCCAGCAGTTTACCCCTAGCGGGAGGACCCGGGGAGCTGTTTTTT.

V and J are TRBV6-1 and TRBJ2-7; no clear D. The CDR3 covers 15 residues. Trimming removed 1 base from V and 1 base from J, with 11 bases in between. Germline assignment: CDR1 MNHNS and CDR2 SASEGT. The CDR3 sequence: CASSEVSFGSYEQYF. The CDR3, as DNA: TGTGCCAGCAGTGAAGTTTCCTTCGGGTCCTACGAGCAGTACTTC.

As DNA, the CDR3 is TGTGCCTGGAGTCGGACCGGGACTCTGAGGGAGTTGGTGACAGATACGCAGTATTTT. This gives the protein CAWSRTGTLRELVTDTQYF. The chain uses TRBV30 and TRBJ2-3; possibly TRBD2 for D (6 bases). In germline, CDR1 is GTSNPN, CDR2 SVGIG (reference sequence). V was shortened by 2 bases and J by 3 bases, with 27 bases between the two germline ends. The CDR3 is 19 residues long.

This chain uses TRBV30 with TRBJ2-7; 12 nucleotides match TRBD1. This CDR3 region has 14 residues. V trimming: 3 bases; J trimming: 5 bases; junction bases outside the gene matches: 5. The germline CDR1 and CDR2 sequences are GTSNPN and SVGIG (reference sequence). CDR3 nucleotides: TGTGCCTGGAGGCGGGACAGGGGGCCTCACGAGCAGTACTTC. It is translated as CAWRRDRGPHEQYF.

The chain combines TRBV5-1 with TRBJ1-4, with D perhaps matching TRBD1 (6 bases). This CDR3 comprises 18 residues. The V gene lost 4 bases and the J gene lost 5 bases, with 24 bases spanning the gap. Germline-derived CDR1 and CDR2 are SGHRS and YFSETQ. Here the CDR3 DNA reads TGCGCCAGCAGCACGCCGGGACACAGCAGGGGAGGCAATGAAAAACTGTTTTTT. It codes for CASSTPGHSRGGNEKLFF.

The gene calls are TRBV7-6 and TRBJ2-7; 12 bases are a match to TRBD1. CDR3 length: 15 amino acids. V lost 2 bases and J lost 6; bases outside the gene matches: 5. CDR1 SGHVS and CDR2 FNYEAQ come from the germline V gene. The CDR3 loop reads CASSLRGQGAGEQYF. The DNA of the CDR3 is TGTGCCAGCAGCTTAAGGGGACAGGGGGCTGGCGAGCAGTACTTC.

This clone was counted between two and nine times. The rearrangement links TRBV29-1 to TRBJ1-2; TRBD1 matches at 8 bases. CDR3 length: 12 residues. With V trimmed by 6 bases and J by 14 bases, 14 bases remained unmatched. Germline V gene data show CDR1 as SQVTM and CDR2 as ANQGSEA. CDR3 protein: CSVSSGQGSRTF. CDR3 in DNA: TGCAGCGTGTCCTCTGGACAGGGTTCAAGAACCTTC.

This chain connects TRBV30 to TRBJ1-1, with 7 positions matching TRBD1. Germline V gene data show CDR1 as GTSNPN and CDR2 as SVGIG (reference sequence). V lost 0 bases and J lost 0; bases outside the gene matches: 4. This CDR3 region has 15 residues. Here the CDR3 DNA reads TGTGCCTGGAGTGTGGGACAGAGCATGAACACTGAAGCTTTCTTT. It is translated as CAWSVGQSMNTEAFF.

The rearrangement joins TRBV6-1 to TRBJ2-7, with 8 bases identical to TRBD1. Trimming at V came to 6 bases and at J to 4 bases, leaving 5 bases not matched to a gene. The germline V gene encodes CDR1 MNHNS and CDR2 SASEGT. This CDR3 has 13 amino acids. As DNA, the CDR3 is TGTGCCAGCAGCCTGGACAGGGTGTACGAGCAGTACTTC. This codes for CASSLDRVYEQYF.

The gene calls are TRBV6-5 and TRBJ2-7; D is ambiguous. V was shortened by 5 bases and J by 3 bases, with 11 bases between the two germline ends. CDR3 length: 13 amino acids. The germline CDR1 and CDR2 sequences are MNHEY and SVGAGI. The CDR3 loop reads CASSEHLDYEQYF. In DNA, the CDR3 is TGTGCCAGCAGTGAGCACTTAGACTACGAGCAGTACTTC.

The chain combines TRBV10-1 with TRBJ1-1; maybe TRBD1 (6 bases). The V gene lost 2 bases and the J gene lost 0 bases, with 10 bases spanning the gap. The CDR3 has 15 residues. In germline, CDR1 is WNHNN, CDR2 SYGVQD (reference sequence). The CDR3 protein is CASSEGGGLNTEAFF. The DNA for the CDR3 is TGCGCCAGCAGTGAGGGTGGGGGCTTGAACACTGAAGCTTTCTTT.